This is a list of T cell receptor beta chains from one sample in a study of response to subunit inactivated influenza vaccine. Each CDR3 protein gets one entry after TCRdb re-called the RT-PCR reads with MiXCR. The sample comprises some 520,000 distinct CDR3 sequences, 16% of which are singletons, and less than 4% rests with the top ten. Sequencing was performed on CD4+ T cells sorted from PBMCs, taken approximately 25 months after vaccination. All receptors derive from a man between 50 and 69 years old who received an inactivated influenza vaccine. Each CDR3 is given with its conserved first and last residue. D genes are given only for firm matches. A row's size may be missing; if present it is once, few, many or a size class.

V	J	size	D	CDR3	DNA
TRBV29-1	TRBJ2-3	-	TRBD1	CSVEDFRQGAATDTQYF	TGCAGCGTTGAAGACTTCCGACAGGGGGCGGCCACAGATACGCAGTATTTT
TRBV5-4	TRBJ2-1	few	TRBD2	CASSWTSGWGEQFF	TGTGCCAGCAGCTGGACTAGCGGGTGGGGTGAGCAGTTCTTC
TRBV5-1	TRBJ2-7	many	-	CASSGGQTFYEQYF	TGCGCCAGCAGCGGTGGACAGACCTTCTACGAGCAGTACTTC
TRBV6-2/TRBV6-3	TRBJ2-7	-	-	CASSYVGRYEQYF	TGTGCCAGCAGTTACGTGGGCCGCTACGAGCAGTACTTC
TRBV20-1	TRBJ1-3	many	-	CSAQPRHYSGNTIYF	TGCAGTGCTCAACCTCGACATTACTCTGGAAACACCATATATTTT
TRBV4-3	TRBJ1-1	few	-	CASSQVVGMNTEAFF	TGCGCCAGCAGCCAAGTTGTAGGCATGAACACTGAAGCTTTCTTT
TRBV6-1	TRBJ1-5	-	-	CASTSSSSNQPQHF	TGTGCCAGCACGTCGTCGTCTAGCAATCAGCCCCAGCATTTT
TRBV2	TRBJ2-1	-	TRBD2	CASSEGASGSGNEQFF	TGTGCCAGCAGTGAAGGGGCTAGCGGGAGTGGCAATGAGCAGTTCTTC
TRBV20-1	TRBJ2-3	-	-	CSARWQGTDTQYF	TGCAGTGCTAGATGGCAGGGCACAGATACGCAGTATTTT
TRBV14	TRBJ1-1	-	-	CASSQTRNTEAFF	TGTGCCAGCAGCCAAACCAGGAACACTGAAGCTTTCTTT
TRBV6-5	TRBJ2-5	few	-	CASSYAGQETQYF	TGTGCCAGCAGTTACGCAGGACAAGAGACCCAGTACTTC
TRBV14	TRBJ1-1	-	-	CASSQDWGEAFF	TGTGCCAGCAGCCAAGATTGGGGGGAAGCTTTCTTT
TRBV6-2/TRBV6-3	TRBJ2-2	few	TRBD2	CASSTLAGAVNTGELFF	TGTGCCAGCAGTACGTTAGCGGGAGCTGTGAACACCGGGGAGCTGTTTTTT
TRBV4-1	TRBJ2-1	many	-	CASSQDVGNSYNEQFF	TGCGCCAGCAGCCAAGACGTTGGAAACAGTTACAATGAGCAGTTCTTC
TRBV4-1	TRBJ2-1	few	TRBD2	CASSQVWTSGGYEQFF	TGCGCCAGCAGCCAAGTATGGACTAGCGGGGGGTATGAGCAGTTCTTC
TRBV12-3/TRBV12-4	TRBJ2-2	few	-	CASSLGDFTGELFF	TGTGCCAGCAGTTTAGGGGACTTTACCGGGGAGCTGTTTTTT
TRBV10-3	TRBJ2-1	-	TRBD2	CAIMTSGGDNEQFF	TGTGCCATCATGACTAGCGGGGGGGACAATGAGCAGTTCTTC
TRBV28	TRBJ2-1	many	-	CASSWVGGYNEQFF	TGTGCCAGCAGTTGGGTGGGAGGCTACAATGAGCAGTTCTTC
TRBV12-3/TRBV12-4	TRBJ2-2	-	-	CASRKTVTGELFF	TGTGCCAGCAGAAAGACAGTCACCGGGGAGCTGTTTTTT
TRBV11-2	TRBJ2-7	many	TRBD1	CASSSIRTGANEQYF	TGTGCCAGCAGCTCCATCAGGACAGGGGCAAACGAGCAGTACTTC
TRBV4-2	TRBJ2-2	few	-	CASSQAGADGELFF	TGTGCCAGCAGCCAAGCAGGGGCGGACGGGGAGCTGTTTTTT
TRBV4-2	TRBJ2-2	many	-	CASSQDFRTANTGELFF	TGTGCCAGCAGCCAAGATTTTCGGACAGCGAACACCGGGGAGCTGTTTTTT
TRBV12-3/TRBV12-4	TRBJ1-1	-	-	CASTAGAMNTEAFF	TGTGCCAGCACCGCAGGCGCTATGAACACTGAAGCTTTCTTT
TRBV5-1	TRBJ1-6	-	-	CASSLPGSGSPLHF	TGCGCCAGCAGCTTACCAGGGAGCGGTTCACCCCTCCACTTT
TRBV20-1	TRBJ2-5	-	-	CSPRQGQETQYF	TGCAGTCCGAGGCAAGGCCAAGAGACCCAGTACTTC
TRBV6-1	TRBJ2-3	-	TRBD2	CASSPPLAGGPNTQYF	TGTGCCAGCAGTCCACCACTAGCGGGGGGGCCAAATACGCAGTATTTT
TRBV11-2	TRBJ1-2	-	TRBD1	CASRRTGDYGYTF	TGTGCCAGCAGACGGACAGGGGACTATGGCTACACCTTC
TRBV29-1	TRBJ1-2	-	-	CSASGVRDGYTF	TGCAGCGCTTCAGGGGTGAGGGACGGCTACACCTTC
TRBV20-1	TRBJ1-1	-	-	CSAGGLGPNTEAFF	TGCAGTGCTGGGGGACTGGGACCAAACACTGAAGCTTTCTTT
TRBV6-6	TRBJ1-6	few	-	CAARAVNNSPLHF	TGTGCCGCGAGGGCAGTCAATAATTCACCCCTCCACTTT
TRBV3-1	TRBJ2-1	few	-	CASSQETVGWRNEQFF	TGTGCCAGCAGCCAAGAGACAGTGGGGTGGAGGAATGAGCAGTTCTTC
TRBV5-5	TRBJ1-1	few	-	CASSPDWGRTEAFF	TGTGCCAGCAGCCCTGACTGGGGGAGAACTGAAGCTTTCTTT
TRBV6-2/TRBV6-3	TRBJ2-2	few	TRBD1	CASRQRPGTEKNTGELFF	TGTGCCAGCAGACAAAGACCCGGGACAGAGAAGAACACCGGGGAGCTGTTTTTT
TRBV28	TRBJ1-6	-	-	CAIHAGVGGSPLHF	TGTGCCATCCACGCAGGGGTTGGGGGTTCACCCCTCCACTTT
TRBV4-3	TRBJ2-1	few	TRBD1	CASSQFYTGTGVNEQFF	TGCGCCAGCAGCCAATTTTATACCGGGACAGGGGTTAATGAGCAGTTCTTC
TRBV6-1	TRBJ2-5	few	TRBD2	CASSEAEGLAVWGLETQYF	TGTGCCAGCAGTGAAGCGGAGGGACTAGCGGTTTGGGGGCTAGAGACCCAGTACTTC
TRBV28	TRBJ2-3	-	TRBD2	CASRSAGIEGDTQYF	TGTGCCAGCAGGTCAGCGGGGATCGAAGGGGATACGCAGTATTTT
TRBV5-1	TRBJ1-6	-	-	CASSWDGSSYNSPLHF	TGCGCCAGCAGCTGGGACGGCAGCTCCTATAATTCACCCCTCCACTTT
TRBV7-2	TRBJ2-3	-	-	CASSNGGPDTQYF	TGTGCCAGCAGCAATGGGGGCCCAGATACGCAGTATTTT
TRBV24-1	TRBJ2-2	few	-	CATSDPARITGELFF	TGTGCCACCAGTGACCCGGCAAGAATCACCGGGGAGCTGTTTTTT
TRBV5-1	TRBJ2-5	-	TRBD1	CASSLARDSKETQYF	TGCGCCAGCAGCTTGGCCCGGGACAGTAAAGAGACCCAGTACTTC
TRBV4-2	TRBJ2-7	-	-	CASSQDAQGDYEQYF	TGTGCCAGCAGCCAAGATGCGCAGGGAGACTACGAGCAGTACTTC
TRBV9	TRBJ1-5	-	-	CASSVGHSLNQPQHF	TGTGCCAGCAGCGTAGGGCACAGCTTGAATCAGCCCCAGCATTTT
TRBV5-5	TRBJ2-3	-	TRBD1	CASNRRQGRGTDTQYF	TGTGCCAGCAACCGAAGACAGGGAAGGGGCACAGATACGCAGTATTTT
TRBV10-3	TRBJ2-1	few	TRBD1	CAISEPRQGGSYNEQFF	TGTGCCATCAGTGAGCCGAGACAGGGGGGCTCCTACAATGAGCAGTTCTTC
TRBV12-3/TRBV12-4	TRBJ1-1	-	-	CASSTATNTEAFF	TGTGCCAGCAGTACCGCCACGAACACTGAAGCTTTCTTT
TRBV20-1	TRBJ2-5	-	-	CSAAASLGETQYF	TGCAGTGCCGCAGCCTCTCTAGGAGAGACCCAGTACTTC
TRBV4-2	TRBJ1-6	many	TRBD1	CASSQGTGLDSPLHF	TGTGCCAGCAGCCAGGGGACAGGGTTGGATTCACCCCTCCACTTT
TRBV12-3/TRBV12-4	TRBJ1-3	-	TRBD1	CASSLGLNYRGSGNTIYF	TGTGCCAGCAGTTTAGGTCTAAATTACAGGGGGTCTGGAAACACCATATATTTT
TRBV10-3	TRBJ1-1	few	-	CAISEFKGGEAFF	TGTGCCATCAGTGAGTTTAAGGGGGGTGAAGCTTTCTTT
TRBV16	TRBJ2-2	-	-	CASSQSVAGELFF	TGTGCCAGCAGCCAATCGGTCGCCGGGGAGCTGTTTTTT
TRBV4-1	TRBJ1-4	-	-	CASSQGAFNEKLFF	TGCGCCAGCAGCCAGGGCGCTTTTAATGAAAAACTGTTTTTT
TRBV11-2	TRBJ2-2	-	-	CASIGIRASRELFF	TGTGCCAGCATCGGCATTAGGGCGTCCCGGGAGCTGTTTTTT